What follows are 28 T cell receptor beta chains derived from one specimen sequenced in a study of T cell changes during pregnancy in multiple sclerosis. The protocol was immunoSEQ multiplex PCR, while the TCRdb copy is restricted to in-frame clones and leaves out a portion. The table includes 50,000 or so clones, roughly nine tenths detected once. The source material was CD8+ T cells from peripheral blood mononuclear cells, sampled after pregnancy. Source of these receptors: a female donor with multiple sclerosis, enrolled in a pregnancy study.

By share of the sample, this clone is medium-sized. The chain employs TRBV4-2 and TRBJ1-5; TRBD1 is a possible D gene (5 bases). Trimming took off 4 bases at V and 3 bases at J, with 16 bases between the two ends. The germline V gene has CDR1 LGHNA and CDR2 YNFKEQ. The CDR3 covers 16 residues. The CDR3 DNA sequence: TGTGCCAGCAGCCCCCAGGGAGGGGCGAACAATCAGCCCCAGCATTTT. Protein product: CASSPQGGANNQPQHF.

This chain uses TRBV10-3 with TRBJ1-4; 9 bases map to TRBD1. The V gene end was trimmed by 11 bases and the J gene end by 8 bases; junction bases not matched to a gene: 12. The V gene's germline CDR1 is ENHRY and CDR2 SYGVKD. This CDR3 spans 14 amino acids. The CDR3 loop is CAALSPGTGEKLFF. The CDR3 nucleotides read TGTGCCGCCCTCTCCCCCGGGACAGGGGAAAAACTGTTTTTT.

The chain uses TRBV5-6 and TRBJ1-2; unclear D gene. CDR1 SGHDT and CDR2 YYEEEE come from the germline V gene. The CDR3 runs to 14 residues. Between the trimmed V and J ends, which lost 2 bases and 2 bases, there was a span of 10 bases. In nucleotides, the CDR3 is TGTGCCAGCAGCTTTTGGGAGTCGAACTATGGCTACACCTTC. It translates to CASSFWESNYGYTF.

The rearrangement uses TRBV30 and TRBJ2-1; possible D gene TRBD1, 5 bases. The germline gives CDR1 GTSNPN, CDR2 SVGIG (reference sequence). The CDR3 loop spans 11 amino acids. CDR3 residues: CVLGLGNEQFF. The CDR3 region has the DNA TGTGTCTTGGGGCTCGGGAATGAGCAGTTCTTC.

The chain's CDR3 is CASSPLPFSGGPAGELFF. In DNA form, the CDR3 reads TGTGCCAGCTCACCACTCCCGTTTAGCGGGGGTCCCGCCGGGGAGCTGTTTTTT. The chain has TRBV18 and TRBJ2-2, with TRBD2 matching over 9 bases. The germline V gene encodes CDR1 KGHSH and CDR2 LQKENI. This CDR3 has 18 residues. After removal of 1 base from V and 6 bases from J, the junction contained 12 bases not matched to a gene. Full variable domain (rest looked up from reference TRBV18 and TRBJ2-2): NAGVMQNPRHLVRRRGQEARLRCSPMKGHSHVYWYRQLPEEGLKFMVYLQKENIIDESGMPKERFSAEFPKEGPSILRIQQVVRGDSAAYFCASSPLPFSGGPAGELFFGEGSRLTVL.

This sequence joins TRBV9 and TRBJ2-2; 14 nucleotides match TRBD2. CDR3 length: 18 amino acids. Trimming took 4 bases from V and 6 from J; bases not matched to a gene: 11. Germline loops: CDR1 SGDLS, CDR2 YYNGEE. CDR3: CASSPWTSGGLPPGELFF. As DNA, the CDR3 is TGTGCCAGCAGCCCGTGGACTAGCGGGGGGCTCCCTCCCGGGGAGCTGTTTTTT.

The chain is built from TRBV9 and TRBJ2-2, with D perhaps matching TRBD2 (5 bases). Germline values: CDR1 SGDLS, CDR2 YYNGEE. Trimming took off 0 bases at V and 3 bases at J, with 6 bases between the two ends. The CDR3 has 14 residues. The CDR3 region is CASSVDGDTGELFF. CDR3 in DNA: TGTGCCAGCAGCGTAGACGGGGACACCGGGGAGCTGTTTTTT.

This chain connects TRBV27 to TRBJ1-5, with D uncertain. This CDR3 is 16 amino acids long. The germline gives CDR1 MNHEY, CDR2 SMNVEV (reference sequence). Trimming pared 1 base from V and 2 bases from J, leaving 12 bases between. In nucleotides, the CDR3 is TGTGCCAGCAGTTTATATCCGGGGAACGGCAATCAGCCCCAGCATTTT. Translation: CASSLYPGNGNQPQHF.

V gene TRBV30 combines with J gene TRBJ2-1, with D possibly being TRBD2 (5 bases). CDR1 and CDR2 (germline): GTSNPN, SVGIG (reference sequence). This CDR3 has 11 amino acids. V was clipped by 4 bases and J by 9 bases, with 10 bases between them. The chain's CDR3 is CAWNSGIEQFF. CDR3 in DNA: TGTGCCTGGAATTCCGGGATTGAGCAGTTCTTC. Using reference TRBV30 and TRBJ2-1 for the parts outside the CDR3, the full variable domain is SQTIHQWPATLVQPVGSPLSLECTVEGTSNPNLYWYRQAAGRGLQLLFYSVGIGQISSEVPQNLSASRPQDRQFILSSKKLLLSDSGFYLCAWNSGIEQFFGPGTRLTVL.

The rearrangement links TRBV11-2 to TRBJ1-4; maybe TRBD1 (5 bases). There are 12 residues in the CDR3. CDR1 and CDR2 from the germline V gene are SGHAT and FQNNGV. V was clipped by 8 bases and J by 8 bases, with 12 bases between them. As DNA, the CDR3 is TGTGCCAGCGGTTGGGGGGACGAAAAACTGTTTTTT. Translation: CASGWGDEKLFF.

The V call is TRBV5-1, the J call TRBJ1-4; TRBD1 matches at 7 bases. The germline V gene has CDR1 SGHRS and CDR2 YFSETQ. The CDR3 has 17 amino acids. V trimming: 3 bases; J trimming: 2 bases; junction bases outside the gene matches: 10. CDR3 coding DNA: TGCGCCAGCAGCTCCCCCATAGGGGGCAAGACTAATGAAAAACTGTTTTTT. Translation: CASSSPIGGKTNEKLFF.

This clone was recorded at least ten times. This rearrangement joins TRBV2 to TRBJ1-1, with D possibly being TRBD1 (5 bases). V lost 0 bases to trimming and J lost 1 base, with 9 bases between them. This CDR3 is 15 amino acids long. CDR1 SNHLY and CDR2 FYNNEI come from the germline V gene. The DNA for the CDR3 is TGTGCCAGCAGTGAAGCAGGCACAGGGAACACTGAAGCTTTCTTT. Translating gives CASSEAGTGNTEAFF.

The V and J genes are TRBV7-6 and TRBJ2-3, with a weak D call TRBD2 (7 bases). The CDR3 totals 13 residues. Germline loops: CDR1 SGHVS, CDR2 FNYEAQ. V lost 5 bases and J 6 bases, leaving 12 bases between the germline ends. This chain's CDR3 is CASSPGGADTQYF. In nucleotides, the CDR3 is TGTGCCAGCAGCCCTGGGGGGGCGGATACGCAGTATTTT.

J is TRBJ2-7 and V is TRBV14; 11 positions agree with TRBD2. The length of the CDR3 is 19 residues. Germline CDR1 reads SGHDN; CDR2 reads FVKESK. The junction had 16 bases not matched to a gene; V was cut back by 4 bases and J by 2 bases. The CDR3 DNA sequence: TGTGCCAGCAGCCGAATCGATACCGGACCGGGACTAGCGGCCTACGAGCAGTACTTC. This translates into CASSRIDTGPGLAAYEQYF. Based on the CDR3 plus reference TRBV14 and TRBJ2-7, the full variable domain is EAGVTQFPSHSVIEKGQTVTLRCDPISGHDNLYWYRRVMGKEIKFLLHFVKESKQDESGMPNNRFLAERTGGTYSTLKVQPAELEDSGVYFCASSRIDTGPGLAAYEQYFGPGTRLTVT.

This chain links TRBV6-5 with TRBJ2-1; 7 nucleotides line up with TRBD2. Germline CDR1 reads MNHEY; CDR2 reads SVGAGI. V shed 7 bases, J shed 6 bases, and the junction held 3 bases outside the gene matches. This CDR3 has 12 residues. The CDR3 DNA reads TGTGCCAGCAAGGGAGGGCTCAATGAGCAGTTCTTC. It is translated as CASKGGLNEQFF.

The gene calls are TRBV4-1 and TRBJ2-3; TRBD2 matches 11 bases. CDR1 is MGHRA, CDR2 YSYEKL, per germline. This CDR3 contains 17 residues. V lost 1 base to trimming and J lost 2 bases; unmatched junction nucleotides: 5. CDR3 region: CASSQVASGGYTDTQYF. The CDR3 DNA reads as TGCGCCAGCAGCCAAGTGGCTAGCGGGGGGTACACAGATACGCAGTATTTT.

V gene TRBV7-9 combines with J gene TRBJ2-3, with D tentatively TRBD2 (6 bases). CDR3 length: 16 residues. Trimming removed 2 bases at V and 3 bases at J, with 15 bases between. Looked up from germline, CDR1 is SEHNR and CDR2 is FQNEAQ (reference sequence). For the CDR3, the DNA is TGTGCCAGCAGCTTATCGACCGGGGGAACTACAGATACGCAGTATTTT. It yields the protein CASSLSTGGTTDTQYF. Full variable domain (remainder filled in from reference TRBV7-9 and TRBJ2-3): DTGVSQNPRHKITKRGQNVTFRCDPISEHNRLYWYRQTLGQGPEFLTYFQNEAQLEKSRLLSDRFSAERPKGSFSTLEIQRTEQGDSAMYLCASSLSTGGTTDTQYFGPGTRLTVL.

The chain couples TRBV5-1 to TRBJ1-1, with 8 bases matching TRBD1. The V and J ends lost 1 base and 4 bases, in that order; junction bases with no gene match: 9. Germline V gene data show CDR1 as SGHRS and CDR2 as YFSETQ. The CDR3 loop spans 16 amino acids. CDR3 in amino acids: CASSLSPQGAPTEAFF. CDR3 DNA sequence: TGCGCCAGCAGCTTGAGCCCCCAGGGGGCGCCCACTGAAGCTTTCTTT.

The chain combines TRBV6-4 with TRBJ2-3, with TRBD2 matching 8 bases. The CDR3 has 16 residues. Germline trimming cut 6 bases from V and 4 bases from J; bases unmatched to any gene: 12. Germline V CDR1 and CDR2: MRHNA, SNTAGT. CDR3 coding DNA: TGTGCCAGCAGCGAAGACGGGACTAGTCCTTCAGATACGCAGTATTTT. Translation gives CASSEDGTSPSDTQYF.

The chain couples TRBV30 to TRBJ2-7; 14 positions match TRBD2. Germline V CDR1 and CDR2: GTSNPN, SVGIG (reference sequence). The CDR3 has 15 residues. The V and J ends lost 5 bases and 4 bases, in that order; junction bases with no gene match: 7. The CDR3 region has the DNA TGTGCCTGGGACACCGGGACTAGCGGGGGTTACGAGCAGTACTTC. Translating it yields CAWDTGTSGGYEQYF.

This chain links TRBV5-6 with TRBJ1-3, with D tentatively TRBD1 (5 bases). Germline V gene sequence: CDR1 SGHDT, CDR2 YYEEEE. V shed 2 bases and J shed 2 bases, with 11 bases lying between them. The CDR3 totals 15 residues. DNA for the CDR3: TGTGCCAGCAGCTTTGGGGAAGGGGCTGGAAACACCATATATTTT. It encodes CASSFGEGAGNTIYF.

The rearrangement links TRBV6-4 to TRBJ2-7, with 16 bases aligning to TRBD2. Germline trimming cut 7 bases from V and 0 bases from J; bases unmatched to any gene: 9. CDR3 size: 18 residues. The V gene's germline CDR1 is MRHNA and CDR2 SNTAGT. The CDR3: CASTLGTSGGESSYEQYF. In DNA form, the CDR3 reads TGTGCCAGCACTCTAGGGACTAGCGGGGGGGAAAGCTCCTACGAGCAGTACTTC.

The chain recombines TRBV7-9 with TRBJ2-5, with D perhaps matching TRBD2 (6 bases). The CDR3 consists of 14 residues. Trimming took 7 bases from V and 1 from J, leaving 13 bases between them. Germline CDR1 SEHNR, CDR2 FQNEAQ (reference sequence). CDR3 loop: CASNLGGVQETQYF. CDR3 DNA: TGTGCCAGCAACCTCGGGGGAGTCCAAGAGACCCAGTACTTC.

The chain combines TRBV11-3 with TRBJ1-1; TRBD1 agrees at 7 bases. This CDR3 comprises 15 residues. Germline values: CDR1 SGHNT, CDR2 YENEEA. J gave up 3 bases and V 4 bases, and 8 bases lay outside the gene matches. The CDR3 protein is CASSSRTGPDTEAFF. As DNA, the CDR3 is TGTGCCAGCAGCTCCAGGACAGGACCGGACACTGAAGCTTTCTTT.

J is TRBJ2-7 and V is TRBV5-1, with D perhaps TRBD2 (6 bases). There are 14 residues in the CDR3. Germline lookup yields CDR1 SGHRS and CDR2 YFSETQ. The V and J ends lost 2 bases and 3 bases respectively, with 12 bases between them. The CDR3 loop is CASSFGGVGYEQYF. CDR3 bases: TGCGCCAGCAGCTTCGGGGGAGTAGGCTACGAGCAGTACTTC. Complete variable domain (other parts from reference TRBV5-1 and TRBJ2-7): KAGVTQTPRYLIKTRGQQVTLSCSPISGHRSVSWYQQTPGQGLQFLFEYFSETQRNKGNFPGRFSGRQFSNSRSEMNVSTLELGDSALYLCASSFGGVGYEQYFGPGTRLTVT.

This sequence joins TRBV19 and TRBJ2-1, with a tentative D call TRBD1 (5 bases). The CDR3 is made up of 13 amino acids. Trimming shortened V by 5 bases and J by 6 bases, and 11 bases separated the two germline ends. Germline CDR1 reads LNHDA; CDR2 reads SQIVND (reference sequence). The CDR3 sequence is CASSPLGPNEQFF. For the CDR3, the DNA is TGTGCCAGTAGTCCCCTGGGGCCCAATGAGCAGTTCTTC.

The chain employs TRBV29-1 and TRBJ2-3; no clear D. Germline values: CDR1 SQVTM, CDR2 ANQGSEA. V was pared by 5 bases and J by 0 bases, with 18 bases between. The CDR3 has 16 amino acids. The CDR3 nucleotides are TGCAGCGTTCCCGGAGATTCGGGTACTAGCACAGATACGCAGTATTTT. It specifies CSVPGDSGTSTDTQYF.

The genes are TRBV7-8 and TRBJ2-5, with 7 nucleotides matching TRBD1. V shed 2 bases, J shed 5 bases, and the junction held 8 bases outside the gene matches. This CDR3 is 15 amino acids long. Germline V CDR1 and CDR2: SGHVS, FQNEAQ. In nucleotides, the CDR3 is TGTGCCAGCAGCTTACCCGCCGACAGGGAGGAGACCCAGTACTTC. Translating it yields CASSLPADREETQYF.